The 15 T cell receptor beta chains presented below share a single source sample, sequenced in a study of T cells after yellow fever vaccination. TCRdb analysed the 5' RACE reads with MiXCR anew, one entry per CDR3 protein. The sample yields over 65,000 distinct CDR3 sequences, less than 15% seen once. The specimen comprised CD8+ T cells not binding an NS4B(214-222) dextramer, sorted from PBMCs, sampled about 21 days after the first yellow fever vaccination. These receptors all come from a man aged 18 to 29 who received the YFV17D yellow fever vaccine.

The chain employs TRBV20-1 and TRBJ2-3; TRBD2 agrees at 8 bases. The CDR3 extends over 13 amino acids. With 5 bases clipped from V and 2 bases from J, the junction kept 3 bases outside the gene matches. Germline loops: CDR1 DFQATT, CDR2 SNEGSKA (reference sequence). The CDR3 coding sequence is TGCAGTGCTTTAGCGGGGTACACAGATACGCAGTATTTT. It codes for CSALAGYTDTQYF.

This clonotype appeared a few times. The V gene is TRBV5-6, the J gene TRBJ2-2; D remains ambiguous. The CDR3 is 12 residues long. Between the trimmed V and J ends, which lost 4 bases and 8 bases, there was a span of 9 bases. CDR1 is SGHDT, CDR2 YYEEEE, per germline. The DNA of the CDR3 is TGTGCCAGCAGCGGTGGTAGTGGGGAGCTGTTTTTT. Amino acid sequence: CASSGGSGELFF. The variable domain in full, with the rest retrieved from reference TRBV5-6 and TRBJ2-2, is DAGVTQSPTHLIKTRGQQVTLRCSPKSGHDTVSWYQQALGQGPQFIFQYYEEEERQRGNFPDRFSGHQFPNYSSELNVNALLLGDSALYLCASSGGSGELFFGEGSRLTVL.

The CDR3 loop is CASSAGLTEAFF. The CDR3 coding sequence is TGTGCCAGCAGTGCCGGACTGACTGAAGCTTTCTTT. The chain has TRBV12-3 or TRBV12-4 and TRBJ1-1; D is ambiguous. Trimming took off 5 bases at V and 5 bases at J, with 9 bases between the two ends. The CDR3 is 12 residues long.

The V gene is TRBV3-1, the J gene TRBJ2-3; D may correspond to TRBD1 or TRBD2 (5 bases each). CDR1 is LGHDT and CDR2 is YNNKEL in the germline V gene (reference sequence). Trimming pared 2 bases from V and 0 bases from J, leaving 9 bases between. The CDR3 has 15 amino acids. The CDR3 coding sequence is TGTGCCAGCAGCCAAAATGGGGACAGCACAGATACGCAGTATTTT. It encodes CASSQNGDSTDTQYF.

The chain recombines TRBV11-1 with TRBJ2-1; unclear D gene. Deletions cut 4 bases from V and 5 bases from J, with 9 bases between. CDR1 SGHAT and CDR2 FQDESV come from the germline V gene (reference sequence). The CDR3 has 13 amino acids. CDR3 sequence (DNA): TGTGCCAGCAGCTCGGACCTTAACAATGAGCAGTTCTTC. This encodes CASSSDLNNEQFF.

The chain employs TRBV20-1 and TRBJ2-7, with a weak D call TRBD2 (6 bases). The CDR3 is 13 amino acids. The V end lost 6 bases, the J end lost 6 bases, and 18 bases lay between the germline ends. Germline V gene sequence: CDR1 DFQATT, CDR2 SNEGSKA (reference sequence). CDR3 sequence (DNA): TGCAGTGCCACGACTAGTTTTAATCGCGAGCAGTACGTC. Protein: CSATTSFNREQYV.

This clonotype was observed a few times. The CDR3: CASSQITGSRGANYGYTF. The DNA of the CDR3 is TGCGCCAGCAGCCAAATAACAGGGTCACGGGGGGCTAACTATGGCTACACCTTC. The V gene is TRBV4-1, the J gene TRBJ1-2; a possible D gene is TRBD1 (6 bases). The CDR3 spans 18 residues. CDR1 is MGHRA and CDR2 is YSYEKL in the germline V gene. Trimming removed 2 bases from V and 0 bases from J, with 19 bases in between.

The chain combines TRBV6-5 with TRBJ1-1; D not resolved. Germline assignment: CDR1 MNHEY and CDR2 SVGAGI. The CDR3 runs to 13 residues. Trimming removed 0 bases from V and 6 bases from J, with 8 bases in between. CDR3 loop: CASSYSTDSEAFF. The CDR3 region has the DNA TGTGCCAGCAGTTACTCGACGGACTCTGAAGCTTTCTTT.

This clonotype has a handful of counts. This rearrangement joins TRBV9 to TRBJ2-1; unclear D gene. Between the trimmed V and J ends, which lost 4 bases and 4 bases, there was a span of 6 bases. The germline gives CDR1 SGDLS, CDR2 YYNGEE. CDR3 length: 12 residues. CDR3 sequence (DNA): TGTGCCAGCAGCAAAGAGTACAATGAGCAGTTCTTC. Translating it yields CASSKEYNEQFF.

This clonotype was recorded a few times. The gene calls are TRBV6-2 or TRBV6-3 and TRBJ2-5; 11 nucleotides agree with TRBD2. CDR1 is MNHEY, CDR2 SVGEGT, per germline. The ends lost 6 bases at V and 2 bases at J; junction bases unmatched: 8. The CDR3 contains 16 residues. The CDR3 nucleotides are TGTGCCAGCAGGGACACTAGCGGGGGACCTCAAGAGACCCAGTACTTC. This sequence encodes CASRDTSGGPQETQYF.

J is TRBJ2-1 and V is TRBV7-3; TRBD2 matches 9 bases. Germline V CDR1 and CDR2: SGHTA, FQGTGA. V was pared by 0 bases and J by 10 bases, with 10 bases of the junction left unmatched. This CDR3 comprises 16 residues. The CDR3 DNA follows: TGTGCCAGCAGCTTAACGGGCGGGGGGGCCTTGGGCGAGCAGTTCTTC. Amino acid sequence: CASSLTGGGALGEQFF.

This chain uses TRBV4-3 with TRBJ1-4, with D uncertain. Per germline, CDR1 LGHNA and CDR2 YSLEER. The CDR3 length is 16 residues. The V end lost 0 bases, the J end lost 11 bases, and 19 bases lay between the germline ends. CDR3 loop: CASSQERWSRDGKLFF. CDR3 DNA: TGCGCCAGCAGCCAAGAGCGGTGGAGTCGGGATGGGAAACTGTTTTTT.

V is TRBV4-2 and J is TRBJ1-4; TRBD1 matches at 11 bases. The CDR3 covers 17 residues. Germline loops: CDR1 LGHNA, CDR2 YNFKEQ. J lost 8 bases, V lost 4 bases, and 12 bases had no gene match. CDR3: CASSRYQPGTGGEKLFF. The CDR3 nucleotides are TGTGCCAGCAGCCGCTACCAGCCCGGGACAGGGGGAGAAAAACTGTTTTTT.

This clonotype was observed at least ten times. This chain uses TRBV29-1 with TRBJ2-3; D is ambiguous. In germline, CDR1 is SQVTM, CDR2 ANQGSEA. The CDR3 extends over 12 amino acids. V dropped 7 bases and J dropped 2 bases, with 10 bases sitting between them. CDR3 protein: CSESDLTDTQYF. CDR3 nucleotide sequence: TGCAGCGAGTCGGACCTCACAGATACGCAGTATTTT.

V is TRBV29-1 and J is TRBJ2-5; D not resolved. Germline lookup yields CDR1 SQVTM and CDR2 ANQGSEA. This CDR3 comprises 11 residues. Trimming took off 2 bases at V and 6 bases at J, with 7 bases between the two ends. The CDR3 reads CSVETDQTQYF. The CDR3 DNA sequence: TGCAGCGTTGAAACAGACCAGACCCAGTACTTC.